This T cell receptor beta chain was documented in a study of T cell responses to AZD1222 COVID-19 vaccine. This CDR3 has 16 amino acids. The germline CDR1 and CDR2 sequences are SGHTA and FQGNSA. V dropped 5 bases and J dropped 4 bases, with 15 bases sitting between them. The assay was immunoSEQ multiplex PCR, and TCRdb's table has in-frame clones only and misses some. Among 150,000 to 200,000 clones, roughly 92% were seen once, and the ten largest hold over 1.5%. About this clone itself: Its antigen remains unknown.

Study-wide points: Reportedly, nearly half of unique spike TCRs recognized epitopes outside B.1.351/B.1.1.7 mutations. Across the whole spike, CD4 TCRs peaked at regions 160-218 and 743-854.

The chain employs TRBV7-2 and TRBJ2-6; the D gene could be TRBD1 or TRBD2 (5 bases each). This clonotype originated in an adult in good health. The sequencing used peripheral blood, collected on day 0 of AZD1222 vaccination. CDR3 bases: TGTGCCAGCAGCCCTAGCAGGGTGCAGGGGGCCAACGTCCTGACTTTC. Translation gives CASSPSRVQGANVLTF. Complete variable domain (other parts from reference TRBV7-2 and TRBJ2-6): GAGVSQSPSNKVTEKGKDVELRCDPISGHTALYWYRQSLGQGLEFLIYFQGNSAPDKSGLPSDRFSAERTGGSVSTLTIQRTQQEDSAVYLCASSPSRVQGANVLTFGAGSRLTVL.